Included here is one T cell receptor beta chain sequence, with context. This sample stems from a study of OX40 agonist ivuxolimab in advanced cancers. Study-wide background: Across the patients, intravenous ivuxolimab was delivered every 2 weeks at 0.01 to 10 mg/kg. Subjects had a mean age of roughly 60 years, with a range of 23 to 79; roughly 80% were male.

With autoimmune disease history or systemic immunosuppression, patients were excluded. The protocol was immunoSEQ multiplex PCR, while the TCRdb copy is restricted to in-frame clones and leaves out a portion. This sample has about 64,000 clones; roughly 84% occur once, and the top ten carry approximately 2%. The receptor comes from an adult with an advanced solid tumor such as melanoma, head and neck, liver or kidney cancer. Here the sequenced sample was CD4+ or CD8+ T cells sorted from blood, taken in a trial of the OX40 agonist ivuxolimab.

Here the CDR3 reads CSVEDRGLYYGYTF. The CDR3, as DNA: TGCAGCGTTGAAGATCGGGGACTTTACTATGGCTACACCTTC. The chain joins TRBV29-1 to TRBJ1-2; D might be TRBD1 (5 bases). Trimming removed 0 bases at V and 3 bases at J, with 11 bases between. Germline V gene sequence: CDR1 SQVTM, CDR2 ANQGSEA. The CDR3 is made up of 14 amino acids.